The rows below give T cell receptor beta chains drawn from one sample of a study of blood T cell repertoires in COVID-19. Sequencing was performed with immunoSEQ multiplex PCR; in TCRdb, only in-frame clones are kept and a portion is missing. Among about 190,000 clones, around four fifths were seen once, and the ten largest hold approximately 2.9%. Sequenced material: peripheral blood. Source of these receptors: a woman older than 75 with active or convalescent COVID-19. Each CDR3 is given with its conserved first and last residue.

v_gene | CDR3aa
TRBV5-6 | CASSLPTAISYNEQFF
TRBV6-2/TRBV6-3 | CASSYQGSSYNEQFF
TRBV7-2 | CASSFDSYYGYTF
TRBV7-9 | CASSYRDRGTEAFF
TRBV5-4 | CASSPGGRGAHEQYF
TRBV10-2 | CASSSGTSGNNEQFF
TRBV19 | CASSGGLLGFANTEAFF
TRBV28 | CASSATGSDYGYTF
TRBV19 | CASSIPRLDVGQGLNF
TRBV28 | CASSFQGWYGYTF
TRBV4-1 | CASSQGQGPRNQPQHF
TRBV28 | CASSLWGGGRDIQYF
TRBV18 | CASSPDRGNPNYGYTF
TRBV29-1 | CSVGAGGGVQPQHF
TRBV19 | CASTRSRANTEAFF
TRBV2 | CASSEADRGPGGYTF
TRBV18 | CASSPRQGEGTEAFF
TRBV18 | CASSPQGQGATGELFF
TRBV5-8 | CASSLGRDQPQHF
TRBV18 | CASSGALQGGGYTF